This TCR beta chain is drawn from a study of PD-1 blockade in classical Hodgkin lymphoma. Study-wide points: Diversity similar to that of newly diagnosed patients was seen at baseline in complete responders. When nivolumab was started under 1 year after ASCT, patients were excluded.

V shed 6 bases and J shed 4 bases, with 7 bases lying between them. CDR3 length: 12 residues. Germline lookup yields CDR1 SGDLS and CDR2 YYNGEE. The method was immunoSEQ multiplex PCR; TCRdb's version includes in-frame clones alone and lacks a portion of them. Of tens of thousands of clones listed, 78% were seen once; the top ten hold about 9.4%. Comments on this clone: The target antigen is unknown.

Time point in this sample: cycle 4 day 1 (C4D1), after more than five weeks of nivolumab. Every one of the patients relapsed after autologous stem cell transplantation (brentuximab vedotin exposure was variable). Complete response, partial response or progressive disease made up the best responses. Sample: peripheral blood mononuclear cells (PBMCs), taken before the fourth cycle of nivolumab. The TCR originated in a human donor with classical Hodgkin lymphoma. This chain connects TRBV9 to TRBJ2-2, with D uncertain. The CDR3 nucleotides are TGTGCCAGCACCAAGGGCACCGGGGAGCTGTTTTTT. This encodes CASTKGTGELFF.